This T cell receptor beta chain was identified during a study of blood T cell repertoires in COVID-19. Study-wide background: T cells, B-cell-depleted T cells, or PBMCs supplied cDNA or gDNA.

Profiled with immunoSEQ multiplex PCR; TCRdb holds only in-frame clones, not every one. Here the sample spans under 300,000 clones, roughly 80% being singletons. The germline CDR1 and CDR2 sequences are MDHEN and SYDVKM. There are 13 residues in the CDR3. Trimming took off 6 bases at V and 6 bases at J, with 15 bases between the two ends. V gene TRBV28 combines with J gene TRBJ2-7; D gene ambiguous. The sample taken for sequencing was PBMCs or T cells enriched from blood (not recorded which). This clonotype was obtained from a man aged 50 or older who had recovered from COVID-19. The CDR3 DNA is TGTGCCAGCAGGCTTACCCCGGTAGTCGAGCAGTACTTC. Its protein is CASRLTPVVEQYF.